The present entry profiles one T cell receptor beta chain with its context. Assay: immunoSEQ multiplex PCR; the TCRdb copy retains only in-frame clones and omits some. The sample holds roughly 400,000 clones, around nine tenths seen once. In Cohort 3, a recovered donor had either two negative PCRs, clearance, or symptom resolution. The sample is drawn from a study of blood T cell repertoires in COVID-19. Overall study context: T cells, B-cell-depleted T cells, or PBMCs supplied cDNA or gDNA.

The sequenced sample consisted of PBMCs or T cells enriched from blood (not recorded which). This sequence was found in a woman in her forties or fifties who had recovered from COVID-19.

The CDR3 loop reads CASSLKGATANYGYTF. CDR3 DNA: TGTGCCAGCAGCTTGAAGGGGGCGACTGCTAACTATGGCTACACCTTC. The J gene is TRBJ1-2, the V gene TRBV5-8; 7 bases align to TRBD1. The CDR3 is made up of 16 amino acids. CDR1 and CDR2 (germline): SGHTS, YDEGEE. J lost 0 bases, V lost 1 base, and 6 bases had no gene match. The entire variable domain, with the rest obtained from reference TRBV5-8 and TRBJ1-2, is as follows: EAGVTQSPTHLIKTRGQQATLRCSPISGHTSVYWYQQALGLGLQFLLWYDEGEERNRGNFPPRFSGRQFPNYSSELNVNALELEDSALYLCASSLKGATANYGYTFGSGTRLTVV.